The 8 T cell receptor beta chains given below trace back to one sample, sequenced in a study of blood T cell repertoires in COVID-19 (dated by TCRdb to the early 2020s). Library construction relied on the immunoSEQ multiplex PCR assay. TCRdb took over this immuneACCESS table, retaining in-frame rearrangements with V and J assigned. Such tables are incomplete; in checked studies, under half of the missing clones stem from an unresolved V gene, and the remainder is unexplained. In all, the sample holds approximately 230,000 clones, and 70% to 85% of those were seen once. Around 4.1% of the sample goes to the ten largest clones. The sample taken for sequencing was peripheral blood. These receptors originate from a woman in her thirties or forties with active or convalescent COVID-19.

The J gene is TRBJ2-5, the V gene TRBV28; D gene ambiguous. This CDR3 has 12 amino acids. The V and J ends lost 10 bases and 1 base respectively, with 10 bases between them. Germline V gene data show CDR1 as MDHEN and CDR2 as SYDVKM. CDR3 sequence: CATKFPQETQYF. In DNA, the CDR3 is TGTGCCACCAAATTTCCCCAAGAGACCCAGTACTTC.

This clone came up many times. Likely a read error: the CDR3 ends without its conserved phenylalanine or tryptophan. Because the CDR3's place on the DNA is in doubt, the DNA is left out and the CDR3 is given as listed by TCRdb. This chain uses TRBV6-1 with TRBJ1-2; TRBD1, the table's D call, lacks a check against the DNA. The germline gives CDR1 MNHNS, CDR2 SASEGT. The CDR3 contains 11 residues when both ends are counted. The CDR3 protein is CASSEANTQGL.

CDR3 sequence reads: CATSVRDRFKDEQYF. CDR3 DNA sequence: TGTGCCACCAGCGTCCGGGACAGGTTTAAGGACGAGCAGTACTTC. The rearrangement links TRBV15 to TRBJ2-7; 8 positions match TRBD1. V lost 5 bases and J lost 5; bases outside the gene matches: 11. Germline CDR1 is LNHNV and CDR2 is YYDKDF (reference sequence). The CDR3 covers 15 residues. Combining the CDR3 with reference TRBV15 and TRBJ2-7 gives the whole variable domain DAMVIQNPRYQVTQFGKPVTLSCSQTLNHNVMYWYQQKSSQAPKLLFHYYDKDFNNEADTPDNFQSRRPNTSFCFLDIRSPGLGDTAMYLCATSVRDRFKDEQYFGPGTRLTVT.

V is TRBV6-5 and J is TRBJ2-7, with 9 bases that match TRBD1. The CDR3 consists of 14 residues. The J segment lost 3 bases and the V segment lost 6 bases, leaving 6 bases of the junction unmatched. Germline CDR1 MNHEY, CDR2 SVGAGI. The CDR3 sequence: CASRPTGGFYEQYF. In DNA, the CDR3 is TGTGCCAGCAGACCGACAGGGGGTTTCTACGAGCAGTACTTC.

The gene calls are TRBV7-2 and TRBJ1-2; D may be TRBD1 (6 bases). CDR3 size: 14 residues. Per the germline V gene, CDR1 is SGHTA and CDR2 is FQGNSA. The germline V and J ends were trimmed by 3 bases and 0 bases, with 8 bases remaining between them. The CDR3 region is CASSFRGPNYGYTF. The DNA of the CDR3 is TGTGCCAGCAGCTTCAGGGGACCTAACTATGGCTACACCTTC.

The chain links TRBV5-1 to TRBJ1-4, with D maybe TRBD1 (6 bases). V lost 0 bases, J lost 0 bases, and 9 bases lay in between. The CDR3 has 16 residues. CDR1 SGHRS and CDR2 YFSETQ come from the germline V gene. CDR3 bases: TGCGCCAGCAGCTTGGCAGGGGAAGCAACTAATGAAAAACTGTTTTTT. Its translation is CASSLAGEATNEKLFF.

The genes are TRBV28 and TRBJ1-6, with D possibly being TRBD1 (6 bases). This CDR3 is built from 20 residues. Trimming cost V 3 bases and J 0 bases, with 21 bases left between them. Germline CDR1 reads MDHEN; CDR2 reads SYDVKM. CDR3 nucleotide sequence: TGTGCCAGCAGTTTCTCGGCAGGGGTCTTCCTAAGCTCCTATAATTCACCCCTCCACTTT. Translated, it gives CASSFSAGVFLSSYNSPLHF.

For the CDR3, the DNA is TGTGCCAGCAGCTCCCGGGACGGGACTTACGAGCAGTACTTC. Protein: CASSSRDGTYEQYF. V is TRBV5-4 and J is TRBJ2-7; a weak D match, TRBD2 (6 bases). The CDR3 has 14 amino acids. Trimming removed 3 bases from V and 4 bases from J, with 14 bases in between. Germline V gene sequence: CDR1 SGHNT, CDR2 YYREEE (reference sequence).